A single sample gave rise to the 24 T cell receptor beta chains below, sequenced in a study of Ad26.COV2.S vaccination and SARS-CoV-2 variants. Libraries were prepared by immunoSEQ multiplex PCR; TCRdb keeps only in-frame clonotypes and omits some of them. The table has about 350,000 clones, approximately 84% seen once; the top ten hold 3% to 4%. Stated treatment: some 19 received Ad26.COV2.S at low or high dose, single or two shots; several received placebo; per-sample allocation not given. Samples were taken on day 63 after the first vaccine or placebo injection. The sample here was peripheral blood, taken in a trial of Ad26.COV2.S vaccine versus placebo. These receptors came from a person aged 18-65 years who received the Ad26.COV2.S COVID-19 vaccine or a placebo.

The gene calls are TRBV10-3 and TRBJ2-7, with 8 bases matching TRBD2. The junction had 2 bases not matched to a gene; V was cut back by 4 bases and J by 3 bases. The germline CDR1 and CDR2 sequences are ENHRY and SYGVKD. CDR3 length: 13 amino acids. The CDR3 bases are TGTGCCATCAGTGTCAGCGGGGGCTACGAGCAGTACTTC. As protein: CAISVSGGYEQYF.

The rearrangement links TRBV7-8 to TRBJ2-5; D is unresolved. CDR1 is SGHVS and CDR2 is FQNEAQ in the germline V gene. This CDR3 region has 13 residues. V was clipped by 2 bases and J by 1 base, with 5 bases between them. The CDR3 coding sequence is TGTGCCAGCAGCTTACAGGTCCAAGAGACCCAGTACTTC. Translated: CASSLQVQETQYF.

The CDR3 nucleotides read TGTGCCAGTAGTATTACGTCCGGCAATCAGCCCCAGCATTTT. Translation: CASSITSGNQPQHF. The V gene is TRBV19, the J gene TRBJ1-5; D is undetermined. The CDR3 extends over 14 amino acids. Trimming removed 3 bases from V and 2 bases from J, with 8 bases in between. Germline V gene sequence: CDR1 LNHDA, CDR2 SQIVND (reference sequence).

CDR3 protein: CASSLDGAGEQFF. The CDR3 bases are TGTGCCAGCAGCTTAGATGGGGCGGGTGAGCAGTTCTTC. The chain carries TRBV7-9 and TRBJ2-1; tentatively, D is TRBD1 or TRBD2 (5 bases each). V lost 1 base, J lost 9 bases, and 10 bases lay in between. This CDR3 is 13 amino acids long. CDR1 and CDR2 from the germline V gene are SEHNR and FQNEAQ (reference sequence).

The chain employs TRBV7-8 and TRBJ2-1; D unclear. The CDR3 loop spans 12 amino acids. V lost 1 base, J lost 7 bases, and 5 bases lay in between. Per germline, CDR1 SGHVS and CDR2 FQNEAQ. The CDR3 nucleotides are TGTGCCAGCAGCTTAGGAGTGAATGAGCAGTTCTTC. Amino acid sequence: CASSLGVNEQFF. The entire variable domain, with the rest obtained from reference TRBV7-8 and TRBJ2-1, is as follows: GAGVSQSPRYKVAKRGQDVALRCDPISGHVSLFWYQQALGQGPEFLTYFQNEAQLDKSGLPSDRFFAERPEGSVSTLKIQRTQQEDSAVYLCASSLGVNEQFFGPGTRLTVL.

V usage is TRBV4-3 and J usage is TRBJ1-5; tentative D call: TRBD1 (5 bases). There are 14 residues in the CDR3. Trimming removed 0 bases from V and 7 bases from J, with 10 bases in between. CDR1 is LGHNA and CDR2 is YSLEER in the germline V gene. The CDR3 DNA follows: TGCGCCAGCAGCCAAGAGAGGGGTACCCAGCCCCAGCATTTT. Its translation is CASSQERGTQPQHF.

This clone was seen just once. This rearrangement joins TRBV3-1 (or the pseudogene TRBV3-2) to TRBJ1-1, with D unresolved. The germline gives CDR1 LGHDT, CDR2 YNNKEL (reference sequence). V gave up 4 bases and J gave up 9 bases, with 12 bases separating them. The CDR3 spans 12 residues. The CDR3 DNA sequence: TGTGCCAGCAGCCCAGGATTTAGACAAGCTTTCTTT. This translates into CASSPGFRQAFF.

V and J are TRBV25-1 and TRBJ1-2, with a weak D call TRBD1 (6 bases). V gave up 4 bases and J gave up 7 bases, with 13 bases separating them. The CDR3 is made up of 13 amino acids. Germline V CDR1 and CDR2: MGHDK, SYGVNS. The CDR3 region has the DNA TGTGCCAGCAGTGGGGGGGCGGAAAGTGGCTACACCTTC. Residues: CASSGGAESGYTF.

The CDR3 bases are TGTGCCACCAGTGATTCAGGGCTGGGACAGGGGGCCAATGAGCAGTTCTTC. Its protein product is CATSDSGLGQGANEQFF. The rearrangement joins TRBV24-1 to TRBJ2-1; 12 nucleotides line up with TRBD1. This CDR3 has 17 amino acids. Germline lookup yields CDR1 KGHDR and CDR2 SFDVKD. The V segment lost 2 bases and the J segment 6 bases; nucleotides outside the gene matches: 7.

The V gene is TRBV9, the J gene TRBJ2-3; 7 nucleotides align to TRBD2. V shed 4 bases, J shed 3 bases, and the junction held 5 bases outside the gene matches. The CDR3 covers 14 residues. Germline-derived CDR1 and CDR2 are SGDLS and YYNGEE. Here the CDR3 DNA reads TGTGCCAGCAGCCCCGGGACTACGACAGATACGCAGTATTTT. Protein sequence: CASSPGTTTDTQYF.

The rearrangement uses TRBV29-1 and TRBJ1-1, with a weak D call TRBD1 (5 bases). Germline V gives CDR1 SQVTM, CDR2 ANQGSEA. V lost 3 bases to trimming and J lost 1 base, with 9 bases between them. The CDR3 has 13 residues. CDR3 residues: CSVEDNPNTEAFF. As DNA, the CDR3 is TGCAGCGTTGAGGACAACCCGAACACTGAAGCTTTCTTT.

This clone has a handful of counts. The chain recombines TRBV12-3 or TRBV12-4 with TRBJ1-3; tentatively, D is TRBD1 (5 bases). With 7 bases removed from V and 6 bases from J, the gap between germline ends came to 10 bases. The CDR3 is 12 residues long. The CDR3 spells CASTREPNTIYF. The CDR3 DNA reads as TGTGCCAGCACCAGGGAACCAAACACCATATATTTT.

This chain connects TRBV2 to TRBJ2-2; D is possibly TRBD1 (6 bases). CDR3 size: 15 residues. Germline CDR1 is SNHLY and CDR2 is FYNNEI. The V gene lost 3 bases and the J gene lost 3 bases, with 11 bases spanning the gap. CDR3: CASSDWTVDTGELFF. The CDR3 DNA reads TGTGCCAGCAGTGATTGGACAGTGGACACCGGGGAGCTGTTTTTT. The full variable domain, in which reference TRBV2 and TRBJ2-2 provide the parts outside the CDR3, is EPEVTQTPSHQVTQMGQEVILRCVPISNHLYFYWYRQILGQKVEFLVSFYNNEISEKSEIFDDQFSVERPDGSNFTLKIRSTKLEDSAMYFCASSDWTVDTGELFFGEGSRLTVL.

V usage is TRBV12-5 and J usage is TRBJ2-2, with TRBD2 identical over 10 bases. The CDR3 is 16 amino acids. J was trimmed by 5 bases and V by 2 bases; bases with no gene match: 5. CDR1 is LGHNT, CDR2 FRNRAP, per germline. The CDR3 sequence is CASGLTLAGVTGELFF. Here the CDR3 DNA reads TGTGCTAGTGGTTTGACCCTAGCGGGGGTAACCGGGGAGCTGTTTTTT.

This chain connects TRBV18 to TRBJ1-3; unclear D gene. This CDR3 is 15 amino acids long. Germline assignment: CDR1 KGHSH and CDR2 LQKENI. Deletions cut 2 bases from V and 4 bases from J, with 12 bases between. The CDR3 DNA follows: TGTGCCAGCTCACCATCCCCTCCACAAGGAAACACCATATATTTT. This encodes CASSPSPPQGNTIYF.

CDR3 protein: CAISESSLAGRNEQFF. As DNA, the CDR3 is TGTGCCATCAGTGAGTCTTCGCTAGCGGGAAGGAATGAGCAGTTCTTC. The gene calls are TRBV10-3 and TRBJ2-1, with 9 positions matching TRBD2. Germline trimming cut 0 bases from V and 7 bases from J; bases unmatched to any gene: 7. Germline V CDR1 and CDR2: ENHRY, SYGVKD. The CDR3 totals 16 residues.

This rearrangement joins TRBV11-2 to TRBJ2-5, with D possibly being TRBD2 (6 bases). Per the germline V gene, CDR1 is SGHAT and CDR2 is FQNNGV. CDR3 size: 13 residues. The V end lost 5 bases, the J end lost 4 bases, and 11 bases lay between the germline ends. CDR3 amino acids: CASSNTGVETQYF. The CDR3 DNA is TGTGCCAGCAGCAACACGGGGGTAGAGACCCAGTACTTC.

CDR3 region: CASSITGREGGYTF. The CDR3 DNA reads TGCGCCAGCAGCATTACCGGGCGGGAGGGTGGCTACACCTTC. This chain uses TRBV4-1 with TRBJ1-2; the D is unclear. V was cut by 5 bases and J by 7 bases, with 17 bases left in between. The CDR3 has 14 residues. CDR1 and CDR2 (germline): MGHRA, YSYEKL.

CDR3 coding DNA: TGTGCCACCCAGGGGGCGCAGGGTCAGCCCCAGCATTTT. Its translation: CATQGAQGQPQHF. The chain employs TRBV10-3 and TRBJ1-5, with 8 bases fitting TRBD1. With 10 bases clipped from V and 6 bases from J, the junction kept 8 bases outside the gene matches. The CDR3 runs to 13 residues. Germline CDR1 ENHRY, CDR2 SYGVKD.

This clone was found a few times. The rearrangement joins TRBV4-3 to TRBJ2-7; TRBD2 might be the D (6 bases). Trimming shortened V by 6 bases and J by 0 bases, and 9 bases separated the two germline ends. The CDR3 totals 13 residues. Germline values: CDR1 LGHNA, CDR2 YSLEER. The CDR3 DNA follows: TGCGCCAGCAGGGGGACTGGCTCCTACGAGCAGTACTTC. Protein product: CASRGTGSYEQYF.

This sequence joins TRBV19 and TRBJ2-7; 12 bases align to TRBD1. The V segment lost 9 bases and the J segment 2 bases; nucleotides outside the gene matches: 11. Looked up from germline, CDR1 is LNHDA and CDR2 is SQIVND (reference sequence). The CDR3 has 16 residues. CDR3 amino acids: CASAPIGTGGPYEQYF. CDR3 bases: TGTGCCAGCGCTCCAATTGGGACAGGGGGCCCCTACGAGCAGTACTTC.

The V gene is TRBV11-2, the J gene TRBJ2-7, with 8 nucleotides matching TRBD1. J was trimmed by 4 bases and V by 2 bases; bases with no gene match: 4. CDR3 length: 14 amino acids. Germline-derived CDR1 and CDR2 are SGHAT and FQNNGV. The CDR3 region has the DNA TGTGCCAGCAGCTTATCTGACAGGGGTTACGAGCAGTACTTC. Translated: CASSLSDRGYEQYF.

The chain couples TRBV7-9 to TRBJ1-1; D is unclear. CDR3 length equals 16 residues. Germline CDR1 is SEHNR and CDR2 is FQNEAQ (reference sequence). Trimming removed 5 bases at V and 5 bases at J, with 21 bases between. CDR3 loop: CASSPQILRFYTEAFF. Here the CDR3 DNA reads TGTGCCAGCAGCCCTCAGATCCTCCGATTTTATACTGAAGCTTTCTTT.

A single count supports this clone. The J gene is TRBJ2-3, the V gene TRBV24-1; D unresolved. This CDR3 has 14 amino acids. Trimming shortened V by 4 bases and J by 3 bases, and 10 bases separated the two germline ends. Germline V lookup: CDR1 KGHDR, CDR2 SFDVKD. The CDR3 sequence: CATSETRITDTQYF. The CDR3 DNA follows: TGTGCCACCAGTGAAACAAGGATAACAGATACGCAGTATTTT.